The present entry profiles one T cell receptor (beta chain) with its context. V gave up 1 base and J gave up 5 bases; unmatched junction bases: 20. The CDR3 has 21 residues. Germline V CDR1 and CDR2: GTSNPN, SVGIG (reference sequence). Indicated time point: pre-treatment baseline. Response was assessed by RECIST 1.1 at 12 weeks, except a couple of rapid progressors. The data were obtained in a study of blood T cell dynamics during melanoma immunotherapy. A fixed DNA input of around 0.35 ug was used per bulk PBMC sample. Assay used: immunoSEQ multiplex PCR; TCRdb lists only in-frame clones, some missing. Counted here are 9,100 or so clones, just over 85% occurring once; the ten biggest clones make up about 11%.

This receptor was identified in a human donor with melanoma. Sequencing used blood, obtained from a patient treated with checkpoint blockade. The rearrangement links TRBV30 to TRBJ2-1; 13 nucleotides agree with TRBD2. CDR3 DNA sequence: TGTGCCTGGAGTGGTGGGTTATGGACTAGCGGGAGAACTAGTGTGAACAATGAGCAGTTCTTC. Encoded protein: CAWSGGLWTSGRTSVNNEQFF.